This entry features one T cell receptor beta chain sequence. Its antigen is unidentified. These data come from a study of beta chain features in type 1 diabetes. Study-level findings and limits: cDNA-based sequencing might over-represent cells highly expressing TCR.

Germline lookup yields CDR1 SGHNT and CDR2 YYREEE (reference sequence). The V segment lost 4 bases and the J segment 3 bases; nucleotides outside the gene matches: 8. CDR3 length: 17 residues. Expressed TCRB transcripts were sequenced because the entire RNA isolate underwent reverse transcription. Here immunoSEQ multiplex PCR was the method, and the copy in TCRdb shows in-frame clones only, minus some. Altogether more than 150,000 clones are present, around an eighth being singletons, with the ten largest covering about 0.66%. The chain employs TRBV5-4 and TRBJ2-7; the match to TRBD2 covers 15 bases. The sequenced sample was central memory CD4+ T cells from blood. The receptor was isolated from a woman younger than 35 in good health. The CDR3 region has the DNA TGTGCCAGCAGCCCCGGGACTAGCGGGAGGAGGGACTACGAGCAGTACTTC. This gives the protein CASSPGTSGRRDYEQYF.